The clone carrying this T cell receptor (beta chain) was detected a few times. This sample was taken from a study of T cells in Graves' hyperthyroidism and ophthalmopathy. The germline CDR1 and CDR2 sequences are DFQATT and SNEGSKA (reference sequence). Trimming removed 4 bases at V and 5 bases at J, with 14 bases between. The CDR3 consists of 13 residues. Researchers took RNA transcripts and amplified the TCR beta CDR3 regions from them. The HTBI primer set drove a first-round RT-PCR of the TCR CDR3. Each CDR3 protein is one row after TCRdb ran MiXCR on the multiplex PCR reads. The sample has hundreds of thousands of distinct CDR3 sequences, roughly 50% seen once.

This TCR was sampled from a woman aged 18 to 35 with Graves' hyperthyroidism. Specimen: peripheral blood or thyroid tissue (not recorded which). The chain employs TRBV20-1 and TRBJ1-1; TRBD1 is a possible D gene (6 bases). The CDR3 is CSAMDRLDTEAFF. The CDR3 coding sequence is TGCAGTGCTATGGACAGACTCGATACTGAAGCTTTCTTT.